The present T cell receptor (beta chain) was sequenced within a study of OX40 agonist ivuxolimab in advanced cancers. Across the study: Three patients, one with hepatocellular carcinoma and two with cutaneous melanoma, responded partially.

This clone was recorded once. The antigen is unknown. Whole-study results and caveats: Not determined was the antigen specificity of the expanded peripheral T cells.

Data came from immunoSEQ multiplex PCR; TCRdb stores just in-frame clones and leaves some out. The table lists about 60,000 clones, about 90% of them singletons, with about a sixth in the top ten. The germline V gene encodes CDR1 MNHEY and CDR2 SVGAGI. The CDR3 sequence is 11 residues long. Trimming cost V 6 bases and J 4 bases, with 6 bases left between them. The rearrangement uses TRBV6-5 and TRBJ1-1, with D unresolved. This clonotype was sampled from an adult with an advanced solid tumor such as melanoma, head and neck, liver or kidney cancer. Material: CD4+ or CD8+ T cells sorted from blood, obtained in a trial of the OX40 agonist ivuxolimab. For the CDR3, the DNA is TGTGCCAGCAGCGGTTTCACTGAAGCTTTCTTT. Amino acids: CASSGFTEAFF.